A selection of T cell receptor beta chains follows, all from one sample in a study of T cell responses to AZD1222 COVID-19 vaccine. The protocol was immunoSEQ multiplex PCR, while the TCRdb copy is restricted to in-frame clones and leaves out a portion. The data contain around 160,000 clones, under 95% of them seen just once; the ten biggest clones take up 2.5% to 3%. Sequencing was performed on peripheral blood, taken on day 0 of MenACWY control vaccination. These receptors all stem from an adult in good health. Each CDR3 is given with its conserved first and last residue. A D gene is named only where the DNA matches it firmly. Where a row states a size, it is once, few, many or the class of an expanded clone; other rows omit it.

clone_size	v_call	j_call	d_call	cdr3_nt	cdr3_aa
few	TRBV6-5	TRBJ1-4	.	TGTGCCAGCGCCCGGACAGCTAATAATGAAAAACTGTTTTTT	CASARTANNEKLFF
.	TRBV11-2	TRBJ1-5	.	TGTGCCAGCAGCTTAGGGGGAGGGGGTGGTGGAAGCAATCAGCCCCAGCATTTT	CASSLGGGGGGSNQPQHF
.	TRBV7-2	TRBJ1-4	TRBD1	TGTGCCAGCAGCCCGCCTGGTGGGACAGCTAATGAAAAACTGTTTTTT	CASSPPGGTANEKLFF
.	TRBV5-1	TRBJ2-1	TRBD2	TGCGCCAGCAGCCCCGGGACTACTACCAATGAGCAGTTCTTC	CASSPGTTTNEQFF
.	TRBV6-6	TRBJ1-4	.	TGTGCCAGCAGTTACTCTCAGAATGAAAAACTGTTTTTT	CASSYSQNEKLFF
.	TRBV9	TRBJ1-1	.	TGTGCCAGCAGCCCCCTCGTGGGCCAGAACACTGAAGCTTTCTTT	CASSPLVGQNTEAFF
.	TRBV7-9	TRBJ2-5	.	TGTGCCAGCAGCTCCCCCGTCCGGGGGTCAGAAGAGACCCAGTACTTC	CASSSPVRGSEETQYF
.	TRBV2	TRBJ2-6	.	TGTGCCAGCAGCAACCGGGGGGCAGTCGTCCTGACTTTC	CASSNRGAVVLTF
.	TRBV11-2	TRBJ2-7	.	TGTGCCAGCAGAGAACCGCTGTCGCCATCATCGCCCTACGAGCAGTACTTC	CASREPLSPSSPYEQYF
.	TRBV9	TRBJ1-6	.	TGTGCCAGCAGCGTAGAGGTAGTTAATTCACCCCTCCACTTT	CASSVEVVNSPLHF
.	TRBV7-2	TRBJ2-7	TRBD1	TGTGCCAGCAGCTTATCGGACAGGGGTATCTACGAGCAGTACTTC	CASSLSDRGIYEQYF
.	TRBV5-6	TRBJ1-2	TRBD1	TGTGCCAGCAGCTTGGGACAGGGGGTCCTTTATGGCTACACCTTC	CASSLGQGVLYGYTF
.	TRBV3-1/TRBV3-2	TRBJ1-2	.	TGTGCCAGCAGCCGGGCGGGGATTTATAACTATGGCTACACCTTC	CASSRAGIYNYGYTF
once	TRBV28	TRBJ1-2	TRBD1	TGTGCCAGCAGGCCACAGGGGGGGTATGGCTACACCTTC	CASRPQGGYGYTF
.	TRBV15	TRBJ2-7	.	TGTGCCACCAGCAGAATCCGGGACACCAGATCCTACGAGCAGTACTTC	CATSRIRDTRSYEQYF
.	TRBV6-5	TRBJ2-1	TRBD2	TGTGCCAGCAGAACCCAGCGGGAGGGCACGCATGAGCAGTTCTTC	CASRTQREGTHEQFF
.	TRBV7-3	TRBJ1-1	.	TGTGCCAGCAGCTTCTCAGGGGACACTGAAGCTTTCTTT	CASSFSGDTEAFF
.	TRBV30	TRBJ1-3	.	TGTGCCTGGAGTGTACTACGGGCCGGAAACACCATATATTTT	CAWSVLRAGNTIYF
.	TRBV6-5	TRBJ1-1	TRBD1	TGTGCCAGCAGCCAGGGGGCAAGAGCTTTCTTT	CASSQGARAFF
.	TRBV6-5	TRBJ2-7	.	TGTGCCAGCAGTTACCTCGAGGGTCGCTACGAGCAGTACTTC	CASSYLEGRYEQYF
.	TRBV15	TRBJ1-2	TRBD1	TGTGCCACCAGCAGAGGACAGGGACAGGGATATGGCTACACCTTC	CATSRGQGQGYGYTF
.	TRBV7-9	TRBJ2-7	.	TGTGCCAGCAGCCGCGGGACCGCTATTGACGAGCAGTACTTC	CASSRGTAIDEQYF
once	TRBV19	TRBJ2-7	TRBD1	TGTGCCAGTAGGTTGACAGGGATGAACTACGAGCAGTACTTC	CASRLTGMNYEQYF
.	TRBV20-1	TRBJ1-5	.	TGCAGTGCTAGTATAAGACCGGGACTGGGGGTGAGCAATCAGCCCCAGCATTTT	CSASIRPGLGVSNQPQHF
.	TRBV7-9	TRBJ1-2	TRBD1	TGTGCCAGCAGCTTAGCTCTTGGACAGGTCTATGGCTACACCTTC	CASSLALGQVYGYTF
once	TRBV11-3	TRBJ2-3	.	TGTGCCAGCAGCTTAATGGGGCACACAGATACGCAGTATTTT	CASSLMGHTDTQYF
.	TRBV7-9	TRBJ1-2	.	TGTGCCAGCAGACGCGACCGGGATTTGAGTTATGGCTACACCTTC	CASRRDRDLSYGYTF
.	TRBV6-4	TRBJ2-3	TRBD1	TGTGCCAGCAGCACGGAGGACAGGGGCGCAGATACGCAGTATTTT	CASSTEDRGADTQYF
.	TRBV5-1	TRBJ1-4	.	TGCGCCAGCAGCTTGTCGGGCTCGGGGACGGTAGAAAAACTGTTTTTT	CASSLSGSGTVEKLFF
.	TRBV6-5	TRBJ1-1	TRBD1	TGTGCCAGCAGTTCGACTTACAGGGGGGACACTGAAGCTTTCTTT	CASSSTYRGDTEAFF
.	TRBV9	TRBJ1-5	.	TGTGCCAGCAGCGTATCGGACGGCGATCAGCCCCAGCATTTT	CASSVSDGDQPQHF
.	TRBV30	TRBJ1-2	TRBD1	TGTGCCTGGAGCCGGGACAGGGGCTCCTATGGCTACACCTTC	CAWSRDRGSYGYTF
.	TRBV6-6	TRBJ1-4	.	TGTGCCAGCAGTCCCCAGGGGCGGGGAGAAAAACTGTTTTTT	CASSPQGRGEKLFF
.	TRBV4-1	TRBJ1-1	TRBD1	TGCGCCAGCAGGTCGGGGACAGGGAAAATTGAAGCTTTCTTT	CASRSGTGKIEAFF
.	TRBV19	TRBJ1-3	.	TGTGCCAGTAGTGATTCAGTAATTCGGCGCACCTCTGGAAACACCATATATTTT	CASSDSVIRRTSGNTIYF
.	TRBV27	TRBJ2-7	TRBD2	TGTGCCAGCAGTCCCCGAATTCCAATAGCGGGTGTATCCTACGAGCAGTACTTC	CASSPRIPIAGVSYEQYF
.	TRBV6-5	TRBJ1-6	.	TGTGCCTCAGTAGGGGACACGCATAATTCACCCCTCCACTTT	CASVGDTHNSPLHF
.	TRBV5-1	TRBJ2-1	.	TGCGCCAGCAGCTTGGGCAGCGGTCACTACAATGAGCAGTTCTTC	CASSLGSGHYNEQFF
.	TRBV2	TRBJ2-7	.	TGTGCCAGCAGTTCCCGGTGGGGGTACGAGCAGTACTTC	CASSSRWGYEQYF
.	TRBV4-1	TRBJ2-7	TRBD1	TGCGCCAGCAGCCAAAGCCAGGGGGATCTCGAGCAGTACTTC	CASSQSQGDLEQYF
few	TRBV2	TRBJ1-6	TRBD1	TGTGCCAGCAGTGAAGCAGGGGACAGGGGATCACCCCTCCACTTT	CASSEAGDRGSPLHF